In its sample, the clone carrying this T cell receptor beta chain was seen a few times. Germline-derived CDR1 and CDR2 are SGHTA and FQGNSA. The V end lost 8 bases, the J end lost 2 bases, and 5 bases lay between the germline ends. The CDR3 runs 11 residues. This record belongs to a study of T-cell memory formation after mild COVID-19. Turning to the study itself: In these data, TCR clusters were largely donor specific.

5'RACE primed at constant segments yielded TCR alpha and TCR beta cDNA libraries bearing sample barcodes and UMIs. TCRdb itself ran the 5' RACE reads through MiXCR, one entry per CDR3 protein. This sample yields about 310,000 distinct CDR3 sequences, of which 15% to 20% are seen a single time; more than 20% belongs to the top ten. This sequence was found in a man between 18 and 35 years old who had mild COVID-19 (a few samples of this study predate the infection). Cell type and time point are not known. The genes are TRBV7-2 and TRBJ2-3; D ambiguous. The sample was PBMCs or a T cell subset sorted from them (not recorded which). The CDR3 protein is CASGPTDTQYF. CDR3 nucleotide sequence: TGTGCCAGCGGCCCCACAGATACGCAGTATTTT. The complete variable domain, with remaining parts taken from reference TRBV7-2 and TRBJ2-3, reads GAGVSQSPSNKVTEKGKDVELRCDPISGHTALYWYRQSLGQGLEFLIYFQGNSAPDKSGLPSDRFSAERTGGSVSTLTIQRTQQEDSAVYLCASGPTDTQYFGPGTRLTVL.